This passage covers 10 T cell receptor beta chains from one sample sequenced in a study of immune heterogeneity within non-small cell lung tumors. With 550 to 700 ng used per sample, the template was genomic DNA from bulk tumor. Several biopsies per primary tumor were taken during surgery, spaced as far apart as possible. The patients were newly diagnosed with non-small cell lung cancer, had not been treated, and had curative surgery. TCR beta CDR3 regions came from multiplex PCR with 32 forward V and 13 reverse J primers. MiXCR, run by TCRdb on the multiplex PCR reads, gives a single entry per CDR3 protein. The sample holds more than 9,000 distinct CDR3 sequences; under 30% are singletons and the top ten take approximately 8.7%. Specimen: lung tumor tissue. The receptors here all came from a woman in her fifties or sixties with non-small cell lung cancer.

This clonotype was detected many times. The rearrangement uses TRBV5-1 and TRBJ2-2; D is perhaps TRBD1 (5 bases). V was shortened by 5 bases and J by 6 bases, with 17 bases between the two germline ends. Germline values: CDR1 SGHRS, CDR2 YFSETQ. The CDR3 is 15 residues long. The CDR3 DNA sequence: TGCGCCAGCAGTCGCCAGGGCCTCGGCGCCGGGGAGCTGTTTTTT. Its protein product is CASSRQGLGAGELFF.

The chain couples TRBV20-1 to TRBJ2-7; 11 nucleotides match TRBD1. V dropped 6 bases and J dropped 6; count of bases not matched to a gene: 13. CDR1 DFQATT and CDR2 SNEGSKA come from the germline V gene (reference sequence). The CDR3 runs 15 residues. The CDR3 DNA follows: TGCAGTGCCGAAGAATTAGGGACAGGGGGAAGCGAGCAGTACTTC. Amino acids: CSAEELGTGGSEQYF.

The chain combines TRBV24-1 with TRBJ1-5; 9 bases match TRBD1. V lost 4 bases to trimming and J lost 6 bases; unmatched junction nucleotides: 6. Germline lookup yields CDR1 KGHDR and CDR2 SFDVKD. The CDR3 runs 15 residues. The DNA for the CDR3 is TGTGCCACCAGTGACCGACAGGGGGATGGTCAGCCCCAGCATTTT. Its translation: CATSDRQGDGQPQHF.

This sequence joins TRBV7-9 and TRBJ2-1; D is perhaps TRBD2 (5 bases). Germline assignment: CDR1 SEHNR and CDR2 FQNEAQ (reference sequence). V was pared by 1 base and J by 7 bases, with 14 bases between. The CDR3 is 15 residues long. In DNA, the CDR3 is TGTGCCAGCAGCTTAGTAGCGCCGGACTCGAATGAGCAGTTCTTC. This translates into CASSLVAPDSNEQFF.

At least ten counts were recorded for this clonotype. In DNA form, the CDR3 reads TGTGCCAGCAGTGAAGCGTTCTCATGGAGTTTGACAACTAGCACAGATACGCAGTATTTT. This sequence encodes CASSEAFSWSLTTSTDTQYF. This chain connects TRBV2 to TRBJ2-3; D remains ambiguous. V was pared by 0 bases and J by 0 bases, with 22 bases between. This CDR3 is built from 20 residues. The V gene's germline CDR1 is SNHLY and CDR2 FYNNEI. Filled out from reference TRBV2 and TRBJ2-3, the complete variable domain reads EPEVTQTPSHQVTQMGQEVILRCVPISNHLYFYWYRQILGQKVEFLVSFYNNEISEKSEIFDDQFSVERPDGSNFTLKIRSTKLEDSAMYFCASSEAFSWSLTTSTDTQYFGPGTRLTVL.

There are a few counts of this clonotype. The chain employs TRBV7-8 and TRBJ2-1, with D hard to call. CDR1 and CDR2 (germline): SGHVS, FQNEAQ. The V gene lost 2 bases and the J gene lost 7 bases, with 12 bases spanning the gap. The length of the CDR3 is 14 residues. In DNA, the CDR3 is TGTGCCAGCAGCTTAAGTCTGTCTGTGAATGAGCAGTTCTTC. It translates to CASSLSLSVNEQFF. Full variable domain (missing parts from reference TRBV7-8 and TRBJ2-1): GAGVSQSPRYKVAKRGQDVALRCDPISGHVSLFWYQQALGQGPEFLTYFQNEAQLDKSGLPSDRFFAERPEGSVSTLKIQRTQQEDSAVYLCASSLSLSVNEQFFGPGTRLTVL.

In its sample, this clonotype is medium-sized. The CDR3: CASRDRAGSSNQPQHF. In DNA form, the CDR3 reads TGTGCAAGCAGGGACAGGGCCGGAAGTAGCAATCAGCCCCAGCATTTT. This rearrangement joins TRBV19 to TRBJ1-5; 9 bases agree with TRBD1. The CDR3 length is 16 residues. Germline V lookup: CDR1 LNHDA, CDR2 SQIVND (reference sequence).

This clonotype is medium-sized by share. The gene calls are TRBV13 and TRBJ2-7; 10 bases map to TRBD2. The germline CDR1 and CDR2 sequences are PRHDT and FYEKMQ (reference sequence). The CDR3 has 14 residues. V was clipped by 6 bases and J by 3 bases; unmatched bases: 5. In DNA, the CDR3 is TGTGCCAGCAGGACAGAGCGGGGGGGCTACGAGCAGTACTTC. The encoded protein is CASRTERGGYEQYF.

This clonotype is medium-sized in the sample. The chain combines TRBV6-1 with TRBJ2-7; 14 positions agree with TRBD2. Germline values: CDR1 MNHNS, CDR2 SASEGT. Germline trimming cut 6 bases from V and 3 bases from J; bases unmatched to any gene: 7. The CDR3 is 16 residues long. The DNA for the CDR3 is TGTGCCAGCAGCTCCGGGACTAGCGGGAGCATCTACGAGCAGTACTTC. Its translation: CASSSGTSGSIYEQYF.

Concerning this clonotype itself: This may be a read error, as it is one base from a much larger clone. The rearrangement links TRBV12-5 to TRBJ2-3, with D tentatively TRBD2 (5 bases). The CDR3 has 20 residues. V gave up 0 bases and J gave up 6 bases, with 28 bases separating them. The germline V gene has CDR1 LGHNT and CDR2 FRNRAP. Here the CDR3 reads CASGLVAPTRDTPTQDTQYF. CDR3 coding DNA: TGTGCTAGTGGTTTGGTAGCCCCTACTAGAGACACGCCTACGCAGGATACGCAGTATTTT.